A single sample is the source of the 10 T cell receptor beta chains below, sequenced in a study of chemoradiotherapy in HPV16-positive cancers. The data were produced by immunoSEQ multiplex PCR, yet TCRdb's version contains in-frame clones alone and is incomplete. The sample lists about 12,000 clones; 70% to 90% were seen once. The sequences come from blood, collected from a patient who underwent chemoradiotherapy. The receptor source for this set is a human donor with HPV-associated anogenital cancer.

The CDR3, as DNA: TGTGCCAGCAGCTTAGGAGGGGCAGATACGCAGTATTTT. This sequence encodes CASSLGGADTQYF. V is TRBV7-9 and J is TRBJ2-3; the D gene could be TRBD1 or TRBD2 (5 bases each). The V gene's germline CDR1 is SEHNR and CDR2 FQNEAQ (reference sequence). V was shortened by 1 base and J by 4 bases, with 6 bases between the two germline ends. CDR3 size: 13 residues.

CDR3 loop: CASSLEARSKTSNQPQHF. In nucleotides, the CDR3 is TGTGCCAGCAGCTTAGAGGCCAGGAGTAAAACGAGCAATCAGCCCCAGCATTTT. The chain couples TRBV11-3 to TRBJ1-5; D not resolved. The ends were cut back, 0 bases at V and 1 base at J, with 16 bases in the middle. Germline loops: CDR1 SGHNT, CDR2 YENEEA. The CDR3 has 18 residues.

This clone was observed a handful of times. The rearrangement joins TRBV7-9 to TRBJ1-1, with D maybe TRBD1 (6 bases). V shed 2 bases and J shed 7 bases, with 8 bases lying between them. This CDR3 is 12 amino acids long. Per germline, CDR1 SEHNR and CDR2 FQNEAQ (reference sequence). Here the CDR3 reads CASSLQGIEAFF. In DNA, the CDR3 is TGTGCCAGCAGCTTACAGGGGATTGAAGCTTTCTTT.

This chain uses TRBV27 with TRBJ2-3; 7 bases agree with TRBD2. Looked up from germline, CDR1 is MNHEY and CDR2 is SMNVEV (reference sequence). This CDR3 is built from 16 residues. V lost 3 bases to trimming and J lost 4 bases; unmatched junction nucleotides: 10. The CDR3, as DNA: TGTGCCAGCAGTTTTCTAAGGACTAGACTTCCAGATACGCAGTATTTT. This encodes CASSFLRTRLPDTQYF.

The genes are TRBV25-1 and TRBJ2-1; D remains ambiguous. With 2 bases removed from V and 3 bases from J, the gap between germline ends came to 11 bases. The CDR3 is 15 residues long. Germline V gene sequence: CDR1 MGHDK, CDR2 SYGVNS. This chain's CDR3 is CASSENRAYYNEQFF. The CDR3 DNA sequence: TGTGCCAGCAGTGAAAACCGGGCATACTACAATGAGCAGTTCTTC.

The V and J genes are TRBV1 and TRBJ2-2; whether TRBD1, the table's D call, matches the DNA was not checked. TRBV1 is designated a pseudogene. This CDR3 has 21 residues. CDR3 sequence: CTSSQEKSRQGVTWRTGELFF. The DNA for the CDR3 is TGCACCAGCAGCCAAGAAAAATCTAGACAGGGGGTTACGTGGCGCACCGGGGAGCTGTTTTTT.

The chain carries TRBV4-3 and TRBJ2-3; 8 positions agree with TRBD2. This CDR3 spans 17 amino acids. The ends lost 0 bases at V and 7 bases at J; junction bases unmatched: 12. CDR1 and CDR2 from the germline V gene are LGHNA and YSLEER. The CDR3 nucleotides read TGCGCCAGCAGCCAAGAGGAATCCGGGGGGGGCCAAAATACGCAGTATTTT. This encodes CASSQEESGGGQNTQYF.

This clone has just one count. The V call is TRBV5-4, the J call TRBJ1-4, with a weak D call TRBD1 (5 bases). The CDR3 contains 15 residues. Germline V gene sequence: CDR1 SGHNT, CDR2 YYREEE (reference sequence). V lost 2 bases and J lost 5, with 13 bases in between. The CDR3 loop is CASSFRAERNEKLFF. In DNA, the CDR3 is TGTGCCAGCAGCTTCAGGGCGGAGAGAAATGAAAAACTGTTTTTT.

This clone has more than one count but fewer than ten. J is TRBJ1-2 and V is TRBV5-4, with D maybe TRBD1 (6 bases). In germline, CDR1 is SGHNT, CDR2 YYREEE (reference sequence). The V end lost 1 base, the J end lost 7 bases, and 11 bases lay between the germline ends. The CDR3 spans 13 residues. CDR3 sequence: CASSLLGALGYTF. The CDR3 DNA is TGTGCCAGCAGCTTGTTGGGGGCGCTTGGCTACACCTTC.

This chain joins TRBV7-9 and TRBJ2-7; D is undetermined. Trimming took off 10 bases at V and 5 bases at J, with 12 bases between the two ends. This CDR3 contains 11 residues. Per the germline V gene, CDR1 is SEHNR and CDR2 is FQNEAQ (reference sequence). The CDR3 sequence is CATRLRDEQYF. The DNA of the CDR3 is TGTGCCACCAGACTCCGGGACGAGCAGTACTTC.